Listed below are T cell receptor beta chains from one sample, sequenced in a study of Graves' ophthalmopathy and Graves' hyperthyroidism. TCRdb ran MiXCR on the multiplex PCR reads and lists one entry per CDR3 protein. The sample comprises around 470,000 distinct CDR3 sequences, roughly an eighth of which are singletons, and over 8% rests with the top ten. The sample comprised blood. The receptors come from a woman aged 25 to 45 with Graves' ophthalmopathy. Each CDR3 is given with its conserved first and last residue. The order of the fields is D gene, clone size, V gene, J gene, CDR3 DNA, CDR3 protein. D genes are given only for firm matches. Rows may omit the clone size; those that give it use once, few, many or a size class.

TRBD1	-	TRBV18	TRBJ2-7	TGTGCCAGCTCACAAAACAGGGGGATCGCAGACTACGAGCAGTACTTC	CASSQNRGIADYEQYF
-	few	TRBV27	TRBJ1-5	TGTGCCAGCAGTTTTTACGGGGGAGGCAATCAGCCCCAGCATTTT	CASSFYGGGNQPQHF
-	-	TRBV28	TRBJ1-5	TGTGCCAGCAGTGTCTCGGCGGCGGGGACCGTGTTCAATCAGCCCCAGCATTTT	CASSVSAAGTVFNQPQHF
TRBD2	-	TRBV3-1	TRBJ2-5	TGTGCCAGCAGTCGGACTAGCGGGAGATCTGAGACCCAGTACTTC	CASSRTSGRSETQYF
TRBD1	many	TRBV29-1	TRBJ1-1	TGCAGCGTTGTCGGCAGGGGGCTGAACACTGAAGCTTTCTTT	CSVVGRGLNTEAFF
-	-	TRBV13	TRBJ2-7	TGTGCCAGCAGCTCCACCTCGCGGGGCAATGGCGAGCAGTACTTC	CASSSTSRGNGEQYF
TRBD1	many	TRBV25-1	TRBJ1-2	TGTGCCAGCAGTGCGTCCAGGGGGCAGTCTAACTATGGCTACACCTTC	CASSASRGQSNYGYTF
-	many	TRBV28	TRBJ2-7	TGTGCCAGCAGTTTATGGGACGGAGCCTACGAGCAGTACTTC	CASSLWDGAYEQYF
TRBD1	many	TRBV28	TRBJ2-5	TGTGCCAGCAACCAAGGGGGCAGGATGGAGACCCAGTACTTC	CASNQGGRMETQYF
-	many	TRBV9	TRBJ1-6	TGTGCCAGCAGCGTAGCGGCTAATTCACCCCTCCACTTT	CASSVAANSPLHF
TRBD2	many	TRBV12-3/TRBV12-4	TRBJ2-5	TGTGCCAGCAGTTGGGGACTATTGGAGACCCAGTACTTC	CASSWGLLETQYF
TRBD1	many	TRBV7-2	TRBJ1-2	TGTGCCAGCAGGCTAGGACAGGCCTATGGCTACACCTTC	CASRLGQAYGYTF
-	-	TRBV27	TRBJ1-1	TGTGCCAGCAGTTTTCTTAGTCGGCAGCCACTCAACGGAGACGTCAAGAACACTGAAGCTTTCTTT	CASSFLSRQPLNGDVKNTEAFF
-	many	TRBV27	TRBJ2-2	TGTGCCAGCAGTACCTGGGGGGACAGCTATACCGGGGAGCTGTTTTTT	CASSTWGDSYTGELFF
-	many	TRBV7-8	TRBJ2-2	TGTGCCAGCAGCTCCGGGTGGGGGACCGGGGAGCTGTTTTTT	CASSSGWGTGELFF
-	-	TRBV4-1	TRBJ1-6	TGCGCCAGCAGCCAAGGTCACCTCTATAATTCACCCCTCCACTTT	CASSQGHLYNSPLHF
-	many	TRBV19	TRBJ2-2	TGTGCCAGTAGTAAGGCAGGAACCAACACCGGGGAGCTGTTTTTT	CASSKAGTNTGELFF
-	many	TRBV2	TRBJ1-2	TGTGCCAGCAGTGAAGCGGGGGGACCTACAACTCCATATGGCTACACCTTC	CASSEAGGPTTPYGYTF
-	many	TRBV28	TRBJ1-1	TGTGCCAGCAGTTTGAGCGTGGGGGCTTTCTTT	CASSLSVGAFF
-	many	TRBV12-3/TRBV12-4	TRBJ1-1	TGTGCCAGCAGCCCCCTTTCCACTGAAGCTTTCTTT	CASSPLSTEAFF
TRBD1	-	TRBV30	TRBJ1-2	TGTGCCTGGGCAGACAGGGGAGGCTATGGCTACACCTTC	CAWADRGGYGYTF
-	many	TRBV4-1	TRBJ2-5	TGCGCCAGCAGCCAACAGAACCCCCAAGAGACCCAGTACTTC	CASSQQNPQETQYF
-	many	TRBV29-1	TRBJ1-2	TGCAGCGTCCGGACAGTGACTAACTATGGCTACACCTTC	CSVRTVTNYGYTF
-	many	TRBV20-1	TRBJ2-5	TGCAGTGCTAGCCGGCAGCAAGAGACCCAGTACTTC	CSASRQQETQYF
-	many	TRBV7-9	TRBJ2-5	TGTGCCAGCAGCTTTCTAGCAGATCAAGAGACCCAGTACTTC	CASSFLADQETQYF
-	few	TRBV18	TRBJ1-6	TGTGCCAGCTCACCAGGGGTAGCGGATTCACCCCTCCACTTT	CASSPGVADSPLHF
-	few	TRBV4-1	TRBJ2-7	TGCGCCAGCAGCCAAGACAGGGTGGTATCCTACGAGCAGTACTTC	CASSQDRVVSYEQYF
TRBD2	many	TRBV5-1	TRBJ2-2	TGCGCCAGCAGCCTGCTAGCGGGGGGGCCCCGCACCGGGGAGCTGTTTTTT	CASSLLAGGPRTGELFF
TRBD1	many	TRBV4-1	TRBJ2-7	TGCGCCAGCAGCCAAGATTTTGGGACAGGGGTGTACGAGCAGTACTTC	CASSQDFGTGVYEQYF
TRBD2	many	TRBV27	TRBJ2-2	TGTGCCAGCAGTTCAATAGGGACTAGCGGAGCTACTACGAACACCGGGGAGCTGTTTTTT	CASSSIGTSGATTNTGELFF
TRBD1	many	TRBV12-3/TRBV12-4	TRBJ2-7	TGTGCCAGCAGTTCGACGGGACAGGGTCGACCTCAGTACTTC	CASSSTGQGRPQYF
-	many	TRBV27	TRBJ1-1	TGTGCCAGCAGTCCCCTCGCGGTTACTGAAGCTTTCTTT	CASSPLAVTEAFF
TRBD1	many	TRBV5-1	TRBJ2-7	TGCGCCAGCAGCATCCGGGACAGGGGCCGAGAGCAGTACTTC	CASSIRDRGREQYF
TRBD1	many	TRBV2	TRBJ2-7	TGTGCCGGCGACAGGGGCGGCGAGCAGTACTTC	CAGDRGGEQYF
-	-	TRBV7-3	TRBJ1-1	TGTGCCAGCAGCTTAATCCGACAGGTAGGGACTGAAGCTTTCTTT	CASSLIRQVGTEAFF
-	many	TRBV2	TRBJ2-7	TGTGCCAGCAGTGACAGGGGCGCGTTCGACGAGCAGTACTTC	CASSDRGAFDEQYF
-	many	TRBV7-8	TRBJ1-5	TGTGCCAGCAGCTTAGCGGTCGGGATGGGCAATCAGCCCCAGCATTTT	CASSLAVGMGNQPQHF
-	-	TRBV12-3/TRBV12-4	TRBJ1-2	TGTGCCAGCAGTTTGATAGGACATGAGGCTGGCTACACCTTC	CASSLIGHEAGYTF
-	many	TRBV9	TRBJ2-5	TGTGCCAGCAGCTCCCCCGTAAACCAAGAGACCCAGTACTTC	CASSSPVNQETQYF
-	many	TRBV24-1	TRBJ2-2	TGTGCCACCAGTGATTTGCTCAGGGGTACCGGGGAGCTGTTTTTT	CATSDLLRGTGELFF
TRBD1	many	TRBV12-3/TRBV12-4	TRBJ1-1	TGTGCCAGCAGTCCCCCGGGGACAGTAATGAACACTGAAGCTTTCTTT	CASSPPGTVMNTEAFF